Following are 17 T cell receptor beta chains from one sample sequenced in a study of T cell changes during pregnancy in multiple sclerosis. Repertoires were generated with immunoSEQ multiplex PCR, while TCRdb's copy carries only in-frame clones and drops some. The data show 25,000 to 40,000 clones, with 91% seen just once and about 3.9% held by the top ten. The specimen comprised CD8+ T cells from peripheral blood mononuclear cells, sampled in the second trimester of pregnancy. All receptors derive from a female donor in good health, enrolled as a control in a pregnancy study.

The CDR3 loop reads CASKREASAEAFF. DNA of the CDR3: TGTGCCAGCAAGAGGGAGGCGTCGGCTGAAGCTTTCTTT. The rearrangement uses TRBV27 and TRBJ1-1; D is unclear. With 7 bases removed from V and 6 bases from J, the gap between germline ends came to 15 bases. The CDR3 loop spans 13 amino acids. CDR1 and CDR2 from the germline V gene are MNHEY and SMNVEV (reference sequence).

The J gene is TRBJ1-1, the V gene TRBV5-1; D perhaps matches TRBD1 (6 bases). CDR1 is SGHRS, CDR2 YFSETQ, per germline. Deletions cut 4 bases from V and 5 bases from J, with 15 bases between. The CDR3 is made up of 14 amino acids. The CDR3 nucleotides are TGCGCCAGCAGCGCCTCACAGGGTAGGACTGAAGCTTTCTTT. It is translated as CASSASQGRTEAFF.

The chain uses TRBV5-1 and TRBJ2-5, with 7 positions matching TRBD1. The end of the DNA fits TRBJ2-7 better, so the J call may be wrong. CDR1 SGHRS and CDR2 YFSETQ come from the germline V gene. The CDR3 runs to 15 residues. CDR3 loop: CASSLGWTGTYEQYF. Written as DNA, the CDR3 is TGCGCCAGCAGCTTGGGGTGGACAGGCACGTACGAGCAGTACTTC.

This chain connects TRBV7-2 to TRBJ2-1; a weak D match, TRBD1 (6 bases). This CDR3 has 15 residues. The germline V gene has CDR1 SGHTA and CDR2 FQGNSA. Trimming stripped 5 bases from V and 7 bases from J, with 18 bases between. CDR3 in DNA: TGTGCCAGCAGCGCGGACAGAAACTTAGGGAATGAGCAGTTCTTC. It yields the protein CASSADRNLGNEQFF.

This clone appeared a few times. The rearrangement uses TRBV19 and TRBJ2-3; 7 positions match TRBD2. The V gene end was trimmed by 3 bases and the J gene end by 3 bases; junction bases not matched to a gene: 3. The germline CDR1 and CDR2 sequences are LNHDA and SQIVND (reference sequence). The CDR3 sequence is 14 residues long. The CDR3 here is CASSIGLETDTQYF. CDR3 DNA: TGTGCCAGTAGTATCGGACTAGAAACAGATACGCAGTATTTT.

This clone showed up just once. V usage is TRBV9 and J usage is TRBJ2-5; no reliable D call. Looked up from germline, CDR1 is SGDLS and CDR2 is YYNGEE. There are 13 residues in the CDR3. V lost 0 bases and J 7 bases, leaving 10 bases between the germline ends. This chain's CDR3 is CASSVGVFGTQYF. In DNA form, the CDR3 reads TGTGCCAGCAGCGTAGGAGTTTTCGGGACCCAGTACTTC.

The chain joins TRBV7-6 to TRBJ2-5; TRBD2 matches at 11 bases. With 1 base clipped from V and 0 bases from J, the junction kept 7 bases outside the gene matches. This CDR3 contains 18 residues. Germline V gene sequence: CDR1 SGHVS, CDR2 FNYEAQ. The CDR3, as DNA: TGTGCCAGCAGCTTAGTAAGTGGACTAGCGGGCTACCAAGAGACCCAGTACTTC. Encoded protein: CASSLVSGLAGYQETQYF. Combining the CDR3 with reference TRBV7-6 and TRBJ2-5 gives the whole variable domain GAGVSQSPRYKVTKRGQDVALRCDPISGHVSLYWYRQALGQGPEFLTYFNYEAQQDKSGLPNDRFSAERPEGSISTLTIQRTEQRDSAMYRCASSLVSGLAGYQETQYFGPGTRLLVL.

The rearrangement joins TRBV2 to TRBJ2-1; 10 nucleotides match TRBD1. The CDR3 extends over 11 amino acids. The germline gives CDR1 SNHLY, CDR2 FYNNEI. Trimming at V came to 6 bases and at J to 11 bases, leaving 1 base not matched to a gene. The DNA for the CDR3 is TGTGCCAGCAGGGGACAGGGGCAGCAGTTCTTC. This sequence encodes CASRGQGQQFF.

The count of this clone is one. V and J are TRBV7-3 and TRBJ2-7, with D unresolved. In germline, CDR1 is SGHTA, CDR2 FQGTGA. The CDR3 has 11 amino acids. Trimming took off 5 bases at V and 2 bases at J, with 4 bases between the two ends. CDR3 loop: CASSVTYEQYF. The CDR3 bases are TGTGCCAGCAGCGTCACCTACGAGCAGTACTTC.

The chain is built from TRBV9 and TRBJ2-2; D perhaps matches TRBD2 (5 bases). Germline CDR1 SGDLS, CDR2 YYNGEE. The CDR3 contains 16 residues. The ends were cut back, 4 bases at V and 3 bases at J, with 16 bases in the middle. The CDR3 nucleotides read TGTGCCAGCAGCACCCGGACGGGAAGGGACACCGGGGAGCTGTTTTTT. Amino acid sequence: CASSTRTGRDTGELFF.

The CDR3 DNA reads TGTGCTAGTGGTTTGGTACAACGCTACACCTTC. Its translation is CASGLVQRYTF. The chain uses TRBV12-5 and TRBJ1-2; D remains unclear. The V end lost 0 bases, the J end lost 9 bases, and 5 bases lay between the germline ends. CDR3 length: 11 residues. Per the germline V gene, CDR1 is LGHNT and CDR2 is FRNRAP.

The gene calls are TRBV7-9 and TRBJ2-1; 11 bases agree with TRBD2. Germline V gives CDR1 SEHNR, CDR2 FQNEAQ (reference sequence). CDR3 size: 17 residues. Losses at the gene ends were 3 bases for V and 7 bases for J; bases not matched to a gene: 11. DNA for the CDR3: TGTGCCAGCAGCTTTCCCACGACTAGCGGGGACCTTAATGAGCAGTTCTTC. Translated: CASSFPTTSGDLNEQFF.

This chain uses TRBV2 with TRBJ2-7; 9 bases align to TRBD1. This CDR3 spans 13 amino acids. V dropped 7 bases and J dropped 6; count of bases not matched to a gene: 7. Germline CDR1 reads SNHLY; CDR2 reads FYNNEI. CDR3 sequence: CASTMGQGAEQYF. CDR3 coding DNA: TGTGCCAGCACCATGGGACAGGGCGCCGAGCAGTACTTC.

The J gene is TRBJ1-2, the V gene TRBV6-6, with a weak D call TRBD1 (6 bases). The CDR3 loop spans 16 amino acids. The V and J ends lost 5 bases and 0 bases respectively, with 16 bases between them. CDR1 and CDR2 from the germline V gene are MNHNY and SVGAGI (reference sequence). The CDR3 reads CASSATGSPSNYGYTF. The DNA of the CDR3 is TGTGCCAGCAGTGCAACAGGGTCCCCCTCTAACTATGGCTACACCTTC.

This clone has a single count. V is TRBV27 and J is TRBJ1-1; TRBD1 is a possible D gene (5 bases). Germline V gives CDR1 MNHEY, CDR2 SMNVEV (reference sequence). V was clipped by 5 bases and J by 4 bases, with 14 bases between them. The length of the CDR3 is 14 residues. CDR3 in amino acids: CASSPNPRVTEAFF. The CDR3, as DNA: TGTGCCAGCAGTCCAAACCCCAGGGTCACTGAAGCTTTCTTT.

The V call is TRBV19, the J call TRBJ1-3; the D gene is possibly TRBD1 (6 bases). The V gene lost 7 bases and the J gene lost 1 base, with 17 bases spanning the gap. The germline V gene has CDR1 LNHDA and CDR2 SQIVND (reference sequence). The CDR3 sequence is 16 residues long. DNA of the CDR3: TGTGCCAGTATTCCCGAAGGGGGTTTTTCTGGAAACACCATATATTTT. Its protein product is CASIPEGGFSGNTIYF.

This clone was seen a single time. The chain couples TRBV10-2 to TRBJ2-2; D is unclear. There are 12 residues in the CDR3. V dropped 6 bases and J dropped 5 bases, with 7 bases sitting between them. Germline V gene lookup returns CDR1 WSHSY and CDR2 SAAADI. The CDR3 reads CASRALTGELFF. CDR3 nucleotide sequence: TGCGCCAGCAGGGCCTTAACCGGGGAGCTGTTTTTT.